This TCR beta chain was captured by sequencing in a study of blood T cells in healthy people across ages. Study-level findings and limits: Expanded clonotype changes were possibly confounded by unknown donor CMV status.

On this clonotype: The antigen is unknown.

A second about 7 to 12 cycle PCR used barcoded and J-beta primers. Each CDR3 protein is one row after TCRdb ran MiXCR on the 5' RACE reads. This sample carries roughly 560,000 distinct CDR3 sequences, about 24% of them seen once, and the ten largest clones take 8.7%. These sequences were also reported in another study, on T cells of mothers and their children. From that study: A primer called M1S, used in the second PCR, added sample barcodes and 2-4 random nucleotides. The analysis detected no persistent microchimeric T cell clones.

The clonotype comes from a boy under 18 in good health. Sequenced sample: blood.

CDR3 amino acids: CASSHETSGANVLTF. The DNA for the CDR3 is TGCGCCAGCAGCCATGAAACCTCTGGGGCCAACGTCCTGACTTTC. The chain uses TRBV4-3 and TRBJ2-6; the D is unclear. Germline loops: CDR1 LGHNA, CDR2 YSLEER. CDR3 size: 15 residues. With 3 bases removed from V and 0 bases from J, the gap between germline ends came to 6 bases.